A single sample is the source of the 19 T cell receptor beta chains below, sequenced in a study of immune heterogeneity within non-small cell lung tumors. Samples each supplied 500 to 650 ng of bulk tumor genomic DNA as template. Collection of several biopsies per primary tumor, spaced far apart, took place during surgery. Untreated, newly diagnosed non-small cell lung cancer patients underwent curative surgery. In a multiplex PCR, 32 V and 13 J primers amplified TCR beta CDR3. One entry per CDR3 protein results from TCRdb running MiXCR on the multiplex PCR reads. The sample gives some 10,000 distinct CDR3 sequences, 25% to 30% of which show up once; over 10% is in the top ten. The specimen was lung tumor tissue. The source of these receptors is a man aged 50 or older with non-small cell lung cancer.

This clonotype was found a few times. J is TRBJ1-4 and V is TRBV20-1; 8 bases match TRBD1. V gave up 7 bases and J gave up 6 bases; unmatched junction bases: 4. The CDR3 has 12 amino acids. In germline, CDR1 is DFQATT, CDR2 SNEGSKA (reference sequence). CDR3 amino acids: CSGTGLDEKLFF. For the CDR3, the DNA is TGCAGTGGGACAGGGTTAGATGAAAAACTGTTTTTT.

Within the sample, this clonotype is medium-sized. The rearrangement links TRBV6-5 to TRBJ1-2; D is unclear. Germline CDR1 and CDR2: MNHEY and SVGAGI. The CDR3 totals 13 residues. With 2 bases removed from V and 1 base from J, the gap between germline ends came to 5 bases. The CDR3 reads CASSYDGNYGYTF. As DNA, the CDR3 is TGTGCCAGCAGTTACGACGGTAACTATGGCTACACCTTC.

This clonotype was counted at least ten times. CDR3 DNA: TGTGCCAGCAGCCCCCAAGGGGGATTTTCCTACGAGCAGTACTTC. It is translated as CASSPQGGFSYEQYF. This chain connects TRBV7-3 to TRBJ2-7; D may be TRBD1 (6 bases). CDR1 is SGHTA, CDR2 FQGTGA, per germline. The length of the CDR3 is 15 residues. Deletions cut 5 bases from V and 1 base from J, with 15 bases between. The full variable domain, rest sourced from reference TRBV7-3 and TRBJ2-7, is GAGVSQTPSNKVTEKGKYVELRCDPISGHTALYWYRQSLGQGPEFLIYFQGTGAADDSGLPNDRFFAVRPEGSVSTLKIQRTERGDSAVYLCASSPQGGFSYEQYFGPGTRLTVT.

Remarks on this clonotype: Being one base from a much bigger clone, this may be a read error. The CDR3, as DNA: TGTGCCAGCAGTTTAGTGGGAGGCGGCTACGCCTTC. Translating it yields CASSLVGGGYAF. This chain joins TRBV12-3 or TRBV12-4 and TRBJ1-2; no firm D call. The CDR3 spans 12 residues.

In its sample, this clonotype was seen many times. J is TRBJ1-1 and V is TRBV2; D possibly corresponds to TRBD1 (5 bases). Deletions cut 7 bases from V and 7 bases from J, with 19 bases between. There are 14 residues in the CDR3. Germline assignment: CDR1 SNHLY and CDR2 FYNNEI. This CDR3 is CASTNEGRAGEAFF. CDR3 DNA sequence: TGTGCCAGCACCAATGAGGGCAGGGCGGGTGAAGCTTTCTTT.

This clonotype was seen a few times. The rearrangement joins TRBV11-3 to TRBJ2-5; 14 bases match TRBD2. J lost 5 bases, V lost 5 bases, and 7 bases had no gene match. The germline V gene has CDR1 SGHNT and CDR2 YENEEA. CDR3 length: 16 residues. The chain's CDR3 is CASSPGLAGAGETQYF. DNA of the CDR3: TGTGCCAGCAGCCCGGGACTAGCGGGAGCAGGCGAGACCCAGTACTTC.

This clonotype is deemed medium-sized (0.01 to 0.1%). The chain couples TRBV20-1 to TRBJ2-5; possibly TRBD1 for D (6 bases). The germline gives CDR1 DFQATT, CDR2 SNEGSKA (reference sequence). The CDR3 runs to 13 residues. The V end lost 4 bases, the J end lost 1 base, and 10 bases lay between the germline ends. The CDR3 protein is CSANYRVQETQYF. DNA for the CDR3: TGCAGTGCTAACTACAGGGTCCAAGAGACCCAGTACTTC.

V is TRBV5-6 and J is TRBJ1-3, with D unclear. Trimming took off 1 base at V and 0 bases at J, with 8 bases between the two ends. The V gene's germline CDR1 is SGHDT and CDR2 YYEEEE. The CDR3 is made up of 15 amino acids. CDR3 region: CASSLWRNSGNTIYF. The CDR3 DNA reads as TGTGCCAGCAGCTTGTGGAGGAACTCTGGAAACACCATATATTTT.

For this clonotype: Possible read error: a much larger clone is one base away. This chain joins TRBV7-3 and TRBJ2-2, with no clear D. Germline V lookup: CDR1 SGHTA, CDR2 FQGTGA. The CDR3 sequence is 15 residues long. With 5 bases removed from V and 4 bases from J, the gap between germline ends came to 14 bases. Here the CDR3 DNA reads TGTGCCAGCAGCCCACAAGGACGGGCCACCGGGGAGCTGTTTTTT. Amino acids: CASSPQGRATGELFF.

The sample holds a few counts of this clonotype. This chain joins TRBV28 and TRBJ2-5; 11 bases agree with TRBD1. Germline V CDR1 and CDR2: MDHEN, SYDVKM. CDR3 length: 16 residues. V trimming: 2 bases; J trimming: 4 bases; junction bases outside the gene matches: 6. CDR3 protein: CASSLPRTGGSETQYF. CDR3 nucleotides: TGTGCCAGCAGTTTACCCCGGACAGGGGGCTCAGAGACCCAGTACTTC.

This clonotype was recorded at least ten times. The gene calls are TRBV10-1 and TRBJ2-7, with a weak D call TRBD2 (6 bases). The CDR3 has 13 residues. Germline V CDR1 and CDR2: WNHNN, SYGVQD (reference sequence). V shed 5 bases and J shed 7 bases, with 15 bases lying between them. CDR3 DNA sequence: TGCGCCAGCAGTTTCGGGCGGGATAGGGAGCAGTACTTC. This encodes CASSFGRDREQYF.

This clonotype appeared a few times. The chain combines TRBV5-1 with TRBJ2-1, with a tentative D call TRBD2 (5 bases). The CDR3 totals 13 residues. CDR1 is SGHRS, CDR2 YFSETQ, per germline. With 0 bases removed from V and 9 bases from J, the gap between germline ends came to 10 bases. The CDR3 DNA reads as TGCGCCAGCAGCTTGGGTCTGGCGGGTGAGCAGTTCTTC. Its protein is CASSLGLAGEQFF. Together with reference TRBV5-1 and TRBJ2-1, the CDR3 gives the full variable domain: KAGVTQTPRYLIKTRGQQVTLSCSPISGHRSVSWYQQTPGQGLQFLFEYFSETQRNKGNFPGRFSGRQFSNSRSEMNVSTLELGDSALYLCASSLGLAGEQFFGPGTRLTVL.

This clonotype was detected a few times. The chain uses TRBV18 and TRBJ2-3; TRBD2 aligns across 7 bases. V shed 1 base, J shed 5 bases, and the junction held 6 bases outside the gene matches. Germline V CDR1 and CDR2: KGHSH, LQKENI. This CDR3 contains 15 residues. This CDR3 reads CASSPQAGVVDTQYF. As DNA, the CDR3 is TGTGCCAGCTCACCACAGGCGGGAGTGGTAGATACGCAGTATTTT. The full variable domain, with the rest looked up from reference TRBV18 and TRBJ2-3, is NAGVMQNPRHLVRRRGQEARLRCSPMKGHSHVYWYRQLPEEGLKFMVYLQKENIIDESGMPKERFSAEFPKEGPSILRIQQVVRGDSAAYFCASSPQAGVVDTQYFGPGTRLTVL.

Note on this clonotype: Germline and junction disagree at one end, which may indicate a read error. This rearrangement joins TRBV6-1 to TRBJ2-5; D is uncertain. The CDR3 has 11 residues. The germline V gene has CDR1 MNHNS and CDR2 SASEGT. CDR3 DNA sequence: TGTGTCAGCAGTGAATGGGAGACCCAGTACTTC. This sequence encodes CVSSEWETQYF.

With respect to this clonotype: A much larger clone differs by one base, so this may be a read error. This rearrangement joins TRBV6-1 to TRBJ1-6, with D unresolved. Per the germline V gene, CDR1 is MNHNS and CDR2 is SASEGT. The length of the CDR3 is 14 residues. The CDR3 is CASNRARDNSHLHF. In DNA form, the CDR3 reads TGTGCCAGCAATCGGGCACGGGATAATTCACACCTCCACTTT.

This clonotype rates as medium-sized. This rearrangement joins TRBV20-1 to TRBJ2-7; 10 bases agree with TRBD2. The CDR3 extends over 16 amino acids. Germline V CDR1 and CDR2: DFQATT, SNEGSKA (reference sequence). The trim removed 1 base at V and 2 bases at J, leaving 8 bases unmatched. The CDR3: CSARGAGTSEAYEQYF. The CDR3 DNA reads TGCAGTGCTAGAGGCGCCGGGACTAGCGAGGCCTACGAGCAGTACTTC.

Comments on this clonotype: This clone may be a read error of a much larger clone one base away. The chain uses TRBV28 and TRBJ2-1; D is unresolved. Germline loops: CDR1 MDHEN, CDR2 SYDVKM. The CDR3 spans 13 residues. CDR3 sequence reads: CDSRLGTYNEQFF. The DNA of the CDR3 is TGTGACAGCAGACTGGGAACGTACAATGAGCAGTTCTTC. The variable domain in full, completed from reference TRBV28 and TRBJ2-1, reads DVKVTQSSRYLVKRTGEKVFLECVQDMDHENMFWYRQDPGLGLRLIYFSYDVKMKEKGDIPEGYSVSREKKERFSLILESASTNQTSMYLCDSRLGTYNEQFFGPGTRLTVL.

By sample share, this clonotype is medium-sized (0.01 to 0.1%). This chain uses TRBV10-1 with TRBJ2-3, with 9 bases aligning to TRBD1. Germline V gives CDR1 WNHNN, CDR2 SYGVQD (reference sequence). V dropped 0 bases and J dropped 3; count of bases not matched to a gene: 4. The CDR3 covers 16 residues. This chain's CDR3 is CASSESRDRETDTQYF. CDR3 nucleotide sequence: TGCGCCAGCAGTGAGTCCCGGGACAGGGAGACAGATACGCAGTATTTT.

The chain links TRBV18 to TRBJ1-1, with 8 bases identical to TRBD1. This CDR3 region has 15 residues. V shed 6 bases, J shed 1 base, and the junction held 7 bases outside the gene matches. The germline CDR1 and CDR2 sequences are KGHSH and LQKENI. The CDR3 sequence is CASSPRQGRNTEAFF. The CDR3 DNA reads TGTGCCAGCTCCCCTCGACAGGGGCGGAACACTGAAGCTTTCTTT. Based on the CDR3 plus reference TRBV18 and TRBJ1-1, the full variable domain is NAGVMQNPRHLVRRRGQEARLRCSPMKGHSHVYWYRQLPEEGLKFMVYLQKENIIDESGMPKERFSAEFPKEGPSILRIQQVVRGDSAAYFCASSPRQGRNTEAFFGQGTRLTVV.